This TCR beta chain was recovered during a study of CXCR3-negative and CXCR3-positive naive CD8 T cells. Turning to the study itself: For each library, about 1.5 +/- 0.3 million TRB reads were obtained, about 135 million in total. Study conclusions and caveats: Most assays were run on fresh PBMCs (CXCR3 expression partially decreased after cryopreservation). Diversity ran similarly high across both naive subsets but far lower in memory CD8+ cells.

The CDR3 has 13 amino acids. Germline CDR1 is SEHNR and CDR2 is FQNEAQ (reference sequence). In the case of this clonotype: The antigen is unknown.

Each TRB cDNA library was prepared by 5' RACE (with UMI labels). TCRdb reprocessed the 5' RACE reads; each CDR3 protein has one entry and no DNA is given. The table lists 25,000 to 35,000 distinct CDR3 sequences. The receptor was derived from a human donor in good health. Some clones in this sample may be carry-over from other donors' samples. This sequence joins TRBV7-9 and TRBJ1-1. The sequenced material came from memory CD8+ T cells from blood. The CDR3 sequence is CASSLGANTEAFF.